Listed here are 15 T cell receptor beta chains from one sample, sequenced in a study of T-cell memory formation after mild COVID-19. MiXCR was run by TCRdb on the 5' RACE reads, yielding one entry per CDR3 protein. The table lists 430,000 or so distinct CDR3 sequences, 20% to 30% of them singletons. The specimen sequenced was PBMCs or a T cell subset sorted from them (not recorded which). The receptors shown here come from an adult woman who had mild COVID-19 (a few samples of this study predate the infection). Cell type and time point are not known.

In this sample, this clonotype turned up a few times. This sequence joins TRBV7-8 and TRBJ2-1; 13 positions match TRBD2. V trimming: 4 bases; J trimming: 7 bases; junction bases outside the gene matches: 10. The CDR3 spans 17 residues. CDR1 is SGHVS, CDR2 FQNEAQ, per germline. In DNA, the CDR3 is TGTGCCAGCAGCTCTCGGACTAGCGGGAGCCCGGGAAATGAGCAGTTCTTC. Protein product: CASSSRTSGSPGNEQFF. The whole variable domain, filled in from reference TRBV7-8 and TRBJ2-1, reads GAGVSQSPRYKVAKRGQDVALRCDPISGHVSLFWYQQALGQGPEFLTYFQNEAQLDKSGLPSDRFFAERPEGSVSTLKIQRTQQEDSAVYLCASSSRTSGSPGNEQFFGPGTRLTVL.

This clonotype was seen only a few times. The chain carries TRBV20-1 and TRBJ1-6, with no clear D. This CDR3 comprises 13 residues. The V end was cut by 3 bases, the J end by 14 bases, with 17 bases between. The germline V gene has CDR1 DFQATT and CDR2 SNEGSKA (reference sequence). The CDR3 DNA sequence: TGCAGTGCTAGGGAAGATATAGGTTCGGCCCTCCACTTT. Encoded protein: CSAREDIGSALHF.

This clonotype has just a few counts. This chain links TRBV5-1 with TRBJ2-2; TRBD1 is a possible D gene (5 bases). From germline, CDR1 is SGHRS and CDR2 YFSETQ. Trimming removed 1 base from V and 1 base from J, with 11 bases in between. The CDR3 covers 16 residues. Written as DNA, the CDR3 is TGCGCCAGCAGCTTGTTGGGGCAGGAGAACACCGGGGAGCTGTTTTTT. Encoded protein: CASSLLGQENTGELFF.

This clonotype was counted a few times. This sequence joins TRBV28 and TRBJ1-5, with 8 bases that match TRBD1. Trimming removed 6 bases from V and 1 base from J; junction bases left unmatched: 5. Germline assignment: CDR1 MDHEN and CDR2 SYDVKM. The CDR3 sequence is 15 residues long. The CDR3 sequence is CASSPRQGSNQPQHF. The CDR3 DNA reads TGTGCCAGCAGCCCTAGACAGGGGAGCAATCAGCCCCAGCATTTT.

This clonotype has more than one count but fewer than ten. This chain connects TRBV12-3 or TRBV12-4 to TRBJ2-7; no clear D. CDR3 length: 12 residues. Trimming cost V 5 bases and J 6 bases, with 11 bases left between them. CDR3 amino acids: CASSPRVGEQYF. CDR3 DNA sequence: TGTGCCAGCAGTCCCCGGGTTGGCGAGCAGTACTTC.

The chain joins TRBV9 to TRBJ2-1, with TRBD2 as a possible D gene (6 bases). This CDR3 has 18 amino acids. Trimming left V 2 bases short and J 3 bases short, with 21 bases between. Germline-derived CDR1 and CDR2 are SGDLS and YYNGEE. CDR3 residues: CASSVHRDSTTRYNEQFF. CDR3 sequence (DNA): TGTGCCAGCAGCGTCCACCGGGACTCCACTACGCGCTACAATGAGCAGTTCTTC.

The rearrangement uses TRBV5-1 and TRBJ1-2, with D unresolved. Trimming took 0 bases from V and 0 from J, leaving 9 bases between them. The CDR3 extends over 15 amino acids. From germline, CDR1 is SGHRS and CDR2 YFSETQ. The CDR3 region is CASSLDPLANYGYTF. Here the CDR3 DNA reads TGCGCCAGCAGCTTGGATCCTTTAGCTAACTATGGCTACACCTTC.

The V gene is TRBV12-3 or TRBV12-4, the J gene TRBJ2-5; tentative D call: TRBD1 (6 bases). Trimming cost V 6 bases and J 1 base, with 18 bases left between them. The CDR3 totals 16 residues. The CDR3 here is CASRLTGRGLQETQYF. CDR3 bases: TGTGCCAGCAGATTAACGGGCAGGGGTCTCCAAGAGACCCAGTACTTC.

This clonotype showed up just a few times. The chain carries TRBV11-3 and TRBJ2-1, with 9 bases identical to TRBD1. The CDR3 length is 13 residues. V lost 0 bases to trimming and J lost 10 bases; unmatched junction nucleotides: 1. Germline-derived CDR1 and CDR2 are SGHNT and YENEEA. Here the CDR3 DNA reads TGTGCCAGCAGCTTAGACGGACAGGGGGAGCAGTTCTTC. Its protein product is CASSLDGQGEQFF. The full variable domain, in which reference TRBV11-3 and TRBJ2-1 provide the parts outside the CDR3, is EAGVVQSPRYKIIEKKQPVAFWCNPISGHNTLYWYLQNLGQGPELLIRYENEEAVDDSQLPKDRFSAERLKGVDSTLKIQPAELGDSAVYLCASSLDGQGEQFFGPGTRLTVL.

The genes are TRBV27 and TRBJ2-5, with TRBD1 matching over 9 bases. The CDR3 covers 16 residues. From germline, CDR1 is MNHEY and CDR2 SMNVEV (reference sequence). The junction had 12 bases not matched to a gene; V was cut back by 5 bases and J by 5 bases. The CDR3 nucleotides are TGTGCCAGCAGTACAGGGACAGGGTCGATTGGGGAGACCCAGTACTTC. It translates to CASSTGTGSIGETQYF.

Ten or more counts support this clonotype. The chain uses TRBV7-9 and TRBJ2-1; 7 bases match TRBD2. The CDR3 is 13 amino acids. CDR1 SEHNR and CDR2 FQNEAQ come from the germline V gene (reference sequence). The J segment lost 9 bases and the V segment lost 5 bases, leaving 7 bases of the junction unmatched. CDR3 sequence: CASSPVGGSEQFF. The CDR3 DNA reads as TGTGCCAGCAGCCCAGTGGGAGGGAGTGAGCAGTTCTTC.

The V and J genes are TRBV30 and TRBJ1-5; D unresolved. Germline CDR1 and CDR2: GTSNPN and SVGIG (reference sequence). With 2 bases removed from V and 1 base from J, the gap between germline ends came to 12 bases. CDR3 size: 15 residues. The CDR3 sequence is CAWSSGVGSNQPQHF. The CDR3 region has the DNA TGTGCCTGGAGTTCCGGGGTAGGGAGCAATCAGCCCCAGCATTTT.

This clonotype came up a few times. V is TRBV10-3 and J is TRBJ2-3, with 8 bases identical to TRBD2. Germline V CDR1 and CDR2: ENHRY, SYGVKD. This CDR3 comprises 14 residues. Trimming removed 10 bases from V and 1 base from J; junction bases left unmatched: 7. The CDR3 region is CATTGTSGTDTQYF. CDR3 coding DNA: TGTGCCACCACCGGGACTAGTGGCACAGATACGCAGTATTTT.

In this sample, this clonotype turned up many times. The chain employs TRBV7-6 and TRBJ2-3, with 13 bases identical to TRBD2. Germline assignment: CDR1 SGHVS and CDR2 FNYEAQ. The CDR3 runs to 16 residues. The V segment lost 3 bases and the J segment 4 bases; nucleotides outside the gene matches: 4. DNA for the CDR3: TGTGCCAGCAGCTTCCGACTAGCGGGGGGTTCAGATACGCAGTATTTT. It encodes CASSFRLAGGSDTQYF. The full variable domain, with the rest looked up from reference TRBV7-6 and TRBJ2-3, is GAGVSQSPRYKVTKRGQDVALRCDPISGHVSLYWYRQALGQGPEFLTYFNYEAQQDKSGLPNDRFSAERPEGSISTLTIQRTEQRDSAMYRCASSFRLAGGSDTQYFGPGTRLTVL.

This clonotype has just a few counts. J is TRBJ1-2 and V is TRBV6-1; D remains unclear. This CDR3 is 16 amino acids long. V lost 2 bases to trimming and J lost 4 bases, with 17 bases between them. Germline CDR1 and CDR2: MNHNS and SASEGT. The CDR3 region has the DNA TGTGCCAGCAGTGAATTTGTGGGCAGGTCTGGCTATGGCTACACCTTC. Protein product: CASSEFVGRSGYGYTF.